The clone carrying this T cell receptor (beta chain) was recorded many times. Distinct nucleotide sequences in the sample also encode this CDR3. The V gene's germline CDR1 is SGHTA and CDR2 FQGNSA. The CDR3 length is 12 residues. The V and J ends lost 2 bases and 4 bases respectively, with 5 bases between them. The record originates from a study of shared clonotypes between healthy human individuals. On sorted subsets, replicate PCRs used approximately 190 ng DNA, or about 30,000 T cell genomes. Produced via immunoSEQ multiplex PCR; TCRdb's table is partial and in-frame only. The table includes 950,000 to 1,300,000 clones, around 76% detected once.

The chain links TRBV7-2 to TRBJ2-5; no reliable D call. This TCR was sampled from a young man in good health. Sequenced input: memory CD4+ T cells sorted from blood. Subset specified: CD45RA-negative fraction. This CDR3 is CASSLSGETQYF. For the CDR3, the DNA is TGTGCCAGCAGCTTATCCGGAGAGACCCAGTACTTC. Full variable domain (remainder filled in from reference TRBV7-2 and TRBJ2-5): GAGVSQSPSNKVTEKGKDVELRCDPISGHTALYWYRQSLGQGLEFLIYFQGNSAPDKSGLPSDRFSAERTGGSVSTLTIQRTQQEDSAVYLCASSLSGETQYFGPGTRLLVL.